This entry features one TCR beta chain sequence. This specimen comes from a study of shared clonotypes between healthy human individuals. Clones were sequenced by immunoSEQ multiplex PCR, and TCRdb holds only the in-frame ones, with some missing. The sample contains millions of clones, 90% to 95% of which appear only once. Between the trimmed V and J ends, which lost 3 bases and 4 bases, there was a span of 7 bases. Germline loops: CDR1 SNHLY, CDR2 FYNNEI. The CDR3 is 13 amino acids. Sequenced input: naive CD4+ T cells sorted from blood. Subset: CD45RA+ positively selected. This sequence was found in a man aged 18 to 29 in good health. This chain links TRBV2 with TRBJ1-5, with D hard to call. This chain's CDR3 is CASSEYGNQPQHF. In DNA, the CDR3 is TGTGCCAGCAGTGAGTACGGAAATCAGCCCCAGCATTTT.